The 29 T cell receptor beta chains below all came from one sample that was sequenced in a study of shared T cell receptors in the human thymus. The protocol was immunoSEQ multiplex PCR, while the TCRdb copy is restricted to in-frame clones and leaves out a portion. Among approximately 730,000 clones, 80% to 90% were seen once, and the ten largest hold about 0.0098%. Separately, the same data were catalogued under a study of human thymus T cells.

Sequencing input: thymocytes. These receptors originate from a girl under three years old with a congenital heart defect.

This clone appeared a few times. J is TRBJ1-6 and V is TRBV5-6; 12 bases are shared with TRBD1. V was pared by 2 bases and J by 10 bases, with 13 bases of the junction left unmatched. The germline V gene has CDR1 SGHDT and CDR2 YYEEEE. The CDR3 totals 18 residues. In nucleotides, the CDR3 is TGTGCCAGCAGCTTACCACCGGGACAGGGGGCGCGTGGCTCACCCCTCCACTTT. Protein product: CASSLPPGQGARGSPLHF.

This rearrangement joins TRBV5-4 to TRBJ1-1; TRBD1 matches 7 bases. CDR1 and CDR2 from the germline V gene are SGHNT and YYREEE (reference sequence). The CDR3 covers 14 residues. V lost 3 bases and J lost 1; bases outside the gene matches: 3. CDR3 sequence reads: CASSSGGWNTEAFF. In DNA form, the CDR3 reads TGTGCCAGCAGCTCAGGGGGGTGGAACACTGAAGCTTTCTTT.

Details on this clone: Distinct nucleotide sequences in the sample also encode this CDR3. The V call is TRBV27, the J call TRBJ1-1; D is perhaps TRBD1 (5 bases). The CDR3 runs 13 residues. V was clipped by 2 bases and J by 5 bases, with 9 bases between them. Germline lookup yields CDR1 MNHEY and CDR2 SMNVEV (reference sequence). CDR3 sequence (DNA): TGTGCCAGCAGTTTACGGGAGGGGACTGAAGCTTTCTTT. Protein product: CASSLREGTEAFF.

The chain combines TRBV7-2 with TRBJ1-1; 7 positions agree with TRBD1. The CDR3 has 18 residues. The V and J ends lost 6 bases and 0 bases, in that order; junction bases with no gene match: 16. The germline V gene has CDR1 SGHTA and CDR2 FQGNSA. CDR3 DNA sequence: TGTGCCAGCAGATACCAGACGCGGACAGGTCGGGTGAACACTGAAGCTTTCTTT. It is translated as CASRYQTRTGRVNTEAFF.

The J gene is TRBJ2-7, the V gene TRBV6-6; 8 bases line up with TRBD1. CDR1 is MNHNY and CDR2 is SVGAGI in the germline V gene (reference sequence). V lost 7 bases, J lost 5 bases, and 7 bases stayed unmatched. The CDR3 loop spans 13 amino acids. This CDR3 is CASKQGGQNEQYF. DNA of the CDR3: TGTGCCAGCAAACAGGGGGGTCAGAACGAGCAGTACTTC.

This clone has a handful of counts. The V and J genes are TRBV2 and TRBJ1-3, with a weak D call TRBD1 (6 bases). Germline V gene data show CDR1 as SNHLY and CDR2 as FYNNEI. Trimming took 3 bases from V and 0 from J, leaving 21 bases between them. CDR3 length equals 19 residues. CDR3 DNA sequence: TGTGCCAGCAGTGAGGGACGTGCTACAGGGACACCCTCTGGAAACACCATATATTTT. It yields the protein CASSEGRATGTPSGNTIYF.

The J gene is TRBJ1-6, the V gene TRBV6-4; TRBD1 matches at 8 bases. Losses at the gene ends were 2 bases for V and 0 bases for J; bases not matched to a gene: 15. Germline CDR1 is MRHNA and CDR2 is SNTAGT. The CDR3 consists of 21 residues. The CDR3 DNA is TGTGCCAGCAGTGACGAAAGACAGGGGAGTTACCTAAGCTCCTATAATTCACCCCTCCACTTT. Its protein is CASSDERQGSYLSSYNSPLHF.

The count of this clone is one. The chain links TRBV29-1 to TRBJ1-1; D is possibly TRBD1 (5 bases). This CDR3 region has 14 residues. Germline V gives CDR1 SQVTM, CDR2 ANQGSEA. The germline V and J ends were trimmed by 7 bases and 6 bases, with 21 bases remaining between them. The CDR3 sequence: CSANFRGKAAEAFF. The CDR3 coding sequence is TGCAGCGCCAACTTTAGGGGTAAGGCGGCTGAAGCTTTCTTT.

The chain carries TRBV4-1 and TRBJ2-1; 8 nucleotides match TRBD1. Germline CDR1 MGHRA, CDR2 YSYEKL. Trimming took 0 bases from V and 5 from J; bases not matched to a gene: 9. The length of the CDR3 is 17 residues. The CDR3 region is CASSQDSRQGTHNEQFF. The CDR3 DNA is TGCGCCAGCAGCCAAGATTCCCGACAGGGGACACACAATGAGCAGTTCTTC.

This clone was counted only a few times. The V call is TRBV11-2, the J call TRBJ1-1; D is unclear. This CDR3 has 13 amino acids. Between the trimmed V and J ends, which lost 5 bases and 0 bases, there was a span of 7 bases. Germline CDR1 SGHAT, CDR2 FQNNGV. The CDR3 bases are TGTGCCAGCAGCCGAGAACTGAACACTGAAGCTTTCTTT. Its translation is CASSRELNTEAFF.

The rearrangement links TRBV18 to TRBJ1-2; 9 bases align to TRBD1. The CDR3 sequence is 17 residues long. Germline V CDR1 and CDR2: KGHSH, LQKENI. V lost 3 bases and J lost 5; bases outside the gene matches: 13. The CDR3 is CASSPGTGPSLDYGYTF. CDR3 DNA sequence: TGTGCCAGCTCACCCGGGACAGGGCCTTCTCTCGATTATGGCTACACCTTC.

In regard to this clone: The same CDR3 also results from other DNA sequences found in this sample. The chain links TRBV4-3 to TRBJ1-1; maybe TRBD1 (6 bases). Deletions cut 3 bases from V and 1 base from J, with 9 bases between. The CDR3 length is 14 residues. Germline CDR1 LGHNA, CDR2 YSLEER. The CDR3 here is CASSQGARNTEAFF. Here the CDR3 DNA reads TGCGCCAGCAGCCAGGGGGCCAGGAACACTGAAGCTTTCTTT.

The V call is TRBV4-3, the J call TRBJ2-3; no firm D call. The CDR3 has 15 residues. V was shortened by 0 bases and J by 14 bases, with 21 bases between the two germline ends. Germline CDR1 reads LGHNA; CDR2 reads YSLEER. CDR3: CASSQDLLSLSDPYF. DNA of the CDR3: TGCGCCAGCAGCCAAGATCTTCTAAGCCTCTCCGATCCGTATTTT.

The chain carries TRBV19 and TRBJ1-2; TRBD1 matches at 7 bases. CDR1 is LNHDA and CDR2 is SQIVND in the germline V gene (reference sequence). This CDR3 contains 16 residues. After removal of 4 bases from V and 0 bases from J, the junction contained 8 bases not matched to a gene. CDR3 nucleotide sequence: TGTGCCAGTAGTACACCAGGGGGAAGAGCTAACTATGGCTACACCTTC. Protein product: CASSTPGGRANYGYTF.

J is TRBJ2-5 and V is TRBV5-1; a possible D gene is TRBD2 (6 bases). V was clipped by 3 bases and J by 5 bases, with 11 bases between them. CDR1 is SGHRS, CDR2 YFSETQ, per germline. The CDR3 sequence is 13 residues long. The CDR3 loop is CASSSPSGETQYF. The CDR3 region has the DNA TGCGCCAGCAGCTCCCCGAGCGGGGAGACCCAGTACTTC.

The chain links TRBV4-1 to TRBJ2-7; D is perhaps TRBD1 (6 bases). The V end was cut by 0 bases, the J end by 5 bases, with 26 bases between. The germline V gene has CDR1 MGHRA and CDR2 YSYEKL. The CDR3 loop spans 19 amino acids. The CDR3 sequence is CASSQDFWRSQGHVDEQYF. The CDR3, as DNA: TGCGCCAGCAGCCAAGATTTTTGGCGGTCACAGGGTCACGTCGACGAGCAGTACTTC.

This clone was detected a few times. This chain uses TRBV5-6 with TRBJ1-2, with D perhaps matching TRBD1 (6 bases). This CDR3 has 17 residues. Per germline, CDR1 SGHDT and CDR2 YYEEEE. The V end lost 2 bases, the J end lost 12 bases, and 29 bases lay between the germline ends. The CDR3: CASSFKPPGQPFFVHTF. The CDR3 bases are TGTGCCAGCAGCTTTAAACCCCCCGGACAGCCATTTTTTGTTCACACCTTC.

The chain has TRBV29-1 and TRBJ1-2; 9 positions match TRBD1. The CDR3 has 14 amino acids. Trimming took 7 bases from V and 8 from J; bases not matched to a gene: 14. Germline V gene lookup returns CDR1 SQVTM and CDR2 ANQGSEA. CDR3 sequence: CSGTQTGGVDGYTF. The DNA of the CDR3 is TGCAGCGGCACCCAAACAGGGGGCGTAGACGGCTACACCTTC.

V is TRBV6-1 and J is TRBJ1-1, with 7 bases identical to TRBD1. CDR3 length: 16 amino acids. The germline V gene has CDR1 MNHNS and CDR2 SASEGT. V lost 1 base to trimming and J lost 0 bases; unmatched junction nucleotides: 5. This CDR3 reads CASSEGWTGMNTEAFF. As DNA, the CDR3 is TGTGCCAGCAGTGAAGGGTGGACAGGTATGAACACTGAAGCTTTCTTT.

The V and J genes are TRBV7-9 and TRBJ2-2; D call uncertain. Trimming cost V 5 bases and J 4 bases, with 11 bases left between them. Germline CDR1 reads SEHNR; CDR2 reads FQNEAQ (reference sequence). The CDR3 length is 14 residues. The CDR3 spells CASSPESTTGELFF. For the CDR3, the DNA is TGTGCCAGCAGCCCCGAGAGCACCACCGGGGAGCTGTTTTTT.

This clone appeared once. The rearrangement uses TRBV11-2 and TRBJ2-7; 9 positions agree with TRBD2. The length of the CDR3 is 16 residues. Germline-derived CDR1 and CDR2 are SGHAT and FQNNGV. J lost 3 bases, V lost 1 base, and 7 bases had no gene match. The CDR3 DNA reads as TGTGCCAGCAGCTTAGCATCCCCTAGCGGGGACTACGAGCAGTACTTC. Translated: CASSLASPSGDYEQYF.

The V and J genes are TRBV6-5 and TRBJ1-5; tentatively, D is TRBD1 (6 bases). Germline CDR1 and CDR2: MNHEY and SVGAGI. The CDR3 contains 15 residues. V was clipped by 5 bases and J by 7 bases, with 18 bases between them. The CDR3 sequence: CASSPIRGLGQPQHF. CDR3 DNA: TGTGCCAGCAGTCCCATCAGGGGCCTAGGGCAGCCCCAGCATTTT.

V and J are TRBV5-1 and TRBJ1-2; 10 bases match TRBD1. The CDR3 is made up of 17 amino acids. CDR1 SGHRS and CDR2 YFSETQ come from the germline V gene. Trimming cost V 2 bases and J 1 base; bases outside gene matches: 8. This CDR3 is CASSLMTGGLLNYGYTF. The CDR3 DNA reads as TGCGCCAGCAGCTTAATGACAGGGGGCCTCCTTAACTATGGCTACACCTTC. The full variable domain, completed using reference TRBV5-1 and TRBJ1-2, is KAGVTQTPRYLIKTRGQQVTLSCSPISGHRSVSWYQQTPGQGLQFLFEYFSETQRNKGNFPGRFSGRQFSNSRSEMNVSTLELGDSALYLCASSLMTGGLLNYGYTFGSGTRLTVV.

The V call is TRBV4-1, the J call TRBJ1-2, with D possibly TRBD1 on 5 matching bases. The CDR3 covers 15 residues. The germline V and J ends were trimmed by 5 bases and 0 bases, with 13 bases remaining between them. Per germline, CDR1 MGHRA and CDR2 YSYEKL. Here the CDR3 reads CASSGRWTPNYGYTF. The DNA for the CDR3 is TGCGCCAGCAGCGGCCGCTGGACACCTAACTATGGCTACACCTTC.

The V call is TRBV14, the J call TRBJ1-1; TRBD1 is a possible D gene (5 bases). The ends were cut back, 0 bases at V and 6 bases at J, with 17 bases in the middle. CDR1 SGHDN and CDR2 FVKESK come from the germline V gene. The length of the CDR3 is 16 residues. In DNA form, the CDR3 reads TGTGCCAGCAGCCAAGATTGGGGGGTTATCTTCGCTGAAGCTTTCTTT. Residues: CASSQDWGVIFAEAFF.

This chain connects TRBV5-1 to TRBJ2-7; weak D call: TRBD1 (6 bases). This CDR3 has 15 amino acids. Germline V CDR1 and CDR2: SGHRS, YFSETQ. V lost 1 base, J lost 3 bases, and 14 bases lay in between. As DNA, the CDR3 is TGCGCCAGCAGCTTGACCCGGGACAACTTCTACGAGCAGTACTTC. It translates to CASSLTRDNFYEQYF.

The chain has TRBV7-2 and TRBJ1-6, with D possibly matching TRBD1 (5 bases). V was cut by 1 base and J by 8 bases, with 15 bases left in between. The germline CDR1 and CDR2 sequences are SGHTA and FQGNSA. The CDR3 is 16 residues long. Here the CDR3 reads CASSLGRPTGDSPLHF. CDR3 DNA: TGTGCCAGCAGCTTAGGCCGCCCCACGGGGGATTCACCCCTCCACTTT.

This chain joins TRBV5-4 and TRBJ1-2, with TRBD1 as a possible D gene (5 bases). The CDR3 has 17 residues. Per the germline V gene, CDR1 is SGHNT and CDR2 is YYREEE (reference sequence). The V end was cut by 0 bases, the J end by 6 bases, with 21 bases between. CDR3 in amino acids: CASSLVEGRSLMNGYTF. CDR3 sequence (DNA): TGTGCCAGCAGCTTGGTGGAGGGGCGCTCGCTAATGAATGGCTACACCTTC. Combining the CDR3 with reference TRBV5-4 and TRBJ1-2 gives the whole variable domain ETGVTQSPTHLIKTRGQQVTLRCSSQSGHNTVSWYQQALGQGPQFIFQYYREEENGRGNFPPRFSGLQFPNYSSELNVNALELDDSALYLCASSLVEGRSLMNGYTFGSGTRLTVV.

V gene TRBV14 combines with J gene TRBJ2-7; 7 bases are a match to TRBD1. The CDR3 is 16 residues long. Losses at the gene ends were 6 bases for V and 0 bases for J; bases not matched to a gene: 11. Germline-derived CDR1 and CDR2 are SGHDN and FVKESK. The CDR3 sequence: CASSITGTEVSYEQYF. Here the CDR3 DNA reads TGTGCCAGCAGTATAACCGGGACAGAGGTCTCCTACGAGCAGTACTTC.